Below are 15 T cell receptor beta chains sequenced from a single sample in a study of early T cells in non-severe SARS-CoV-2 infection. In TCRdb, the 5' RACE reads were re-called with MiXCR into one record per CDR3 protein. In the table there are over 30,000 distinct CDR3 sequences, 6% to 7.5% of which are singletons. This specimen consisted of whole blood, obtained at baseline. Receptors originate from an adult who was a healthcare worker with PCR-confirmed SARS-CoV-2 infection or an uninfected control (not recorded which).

The DNA for the CDR3 is TGTGCCAGCAGGGCAGCTGACGGGGGACCCACCGGGGAGCTGTTTTTT. It yields the protein CASRAADGGPTGELFF. The V and J genes are TRBV7-9 and TRBJ2-2; tentatively, D is TRBD2 (6 bases). The germline gives CDR1 SEHNR, CDR2 FQNEAQ (reference sequence). V was cut by 6 bases and J by 4 bases, with 18 bases left in between. The CDR3 runs to 16 residues.

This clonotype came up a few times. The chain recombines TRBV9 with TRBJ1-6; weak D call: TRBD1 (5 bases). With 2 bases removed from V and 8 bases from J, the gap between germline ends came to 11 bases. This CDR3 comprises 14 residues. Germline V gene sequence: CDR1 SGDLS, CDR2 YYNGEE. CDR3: CASSVGTDYSPLHF. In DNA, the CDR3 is TGTGCCAGCAGCGTTGGGACTGACTATTCACCCCTCCACTTT.

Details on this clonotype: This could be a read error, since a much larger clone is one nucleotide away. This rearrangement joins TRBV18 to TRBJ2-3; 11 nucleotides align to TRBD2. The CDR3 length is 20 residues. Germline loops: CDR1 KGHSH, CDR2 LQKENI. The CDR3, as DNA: TGTGTCAGCTCATCGGGGCCAAGAAGAACTAGCGGGAGATTCACAGATACGCAGTATTTT. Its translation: CVSSSGPRRTSGRFTDTQYF.

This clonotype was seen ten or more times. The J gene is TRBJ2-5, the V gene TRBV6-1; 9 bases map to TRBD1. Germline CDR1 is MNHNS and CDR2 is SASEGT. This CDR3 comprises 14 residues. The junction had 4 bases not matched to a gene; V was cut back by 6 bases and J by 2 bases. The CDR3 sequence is CASRTGTGQETQYF. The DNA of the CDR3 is TGTGCCAGCAGGACCGGGACAGGGCAAGAGACCCAGTACTTC.

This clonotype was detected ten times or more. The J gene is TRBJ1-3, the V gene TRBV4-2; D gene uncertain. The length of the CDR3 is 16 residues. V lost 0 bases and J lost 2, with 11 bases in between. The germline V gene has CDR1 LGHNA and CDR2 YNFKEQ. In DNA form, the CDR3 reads TGTGCCAGCAGCCAAGATGTTTCGGCAACTGGAAACACCATATATTTT. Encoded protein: CASSQDVSATGNTIYF.

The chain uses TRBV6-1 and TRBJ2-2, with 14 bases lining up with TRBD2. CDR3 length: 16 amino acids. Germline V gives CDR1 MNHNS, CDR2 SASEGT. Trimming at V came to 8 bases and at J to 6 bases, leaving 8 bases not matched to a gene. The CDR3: CASCGTSGSSPGELFF. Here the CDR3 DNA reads TGTGCCAGCTGCGGGACTAGCGGGAGTTCTCCCGGGGAGCTGTTTTTT.

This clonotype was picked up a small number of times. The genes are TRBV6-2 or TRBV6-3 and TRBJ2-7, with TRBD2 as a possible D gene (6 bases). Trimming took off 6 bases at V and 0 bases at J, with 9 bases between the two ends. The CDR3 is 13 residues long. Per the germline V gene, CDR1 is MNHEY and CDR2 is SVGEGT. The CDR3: CASSRGASYEQYF. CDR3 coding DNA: TGTGCCAGCAGCCGCGGGGCCTCCTACGAGCAGTACTTC.

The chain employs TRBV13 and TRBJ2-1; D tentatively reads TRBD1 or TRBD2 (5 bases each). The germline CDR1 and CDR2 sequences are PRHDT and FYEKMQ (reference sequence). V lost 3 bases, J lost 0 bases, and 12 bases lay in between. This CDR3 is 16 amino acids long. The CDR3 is CASSFRWGSSYNEQFF. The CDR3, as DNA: TGTGCCAGCAGCTTTAGGTGGGGGAGCTCCTACAATGAGCAGTTCTTC. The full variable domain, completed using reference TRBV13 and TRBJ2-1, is AAGVIQSPRHLIKEKRETATLKCYPIPRHDTVYWYQQGPGQDPQFLISFYEKMQSDKGSIPDRFSAQQFSDYHSELNMSSLELGDSALYFCASSFRWGSSYNEQFFGPGTRLTVL.

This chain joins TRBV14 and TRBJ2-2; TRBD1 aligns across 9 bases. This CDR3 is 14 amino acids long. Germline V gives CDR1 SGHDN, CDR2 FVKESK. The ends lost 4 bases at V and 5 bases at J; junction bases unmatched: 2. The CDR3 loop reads CASSPTGGTGELFF. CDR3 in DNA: TGTGCCAGCAGCCCGACAGGGGGGACCGGGGAGCTGTTTTTT.

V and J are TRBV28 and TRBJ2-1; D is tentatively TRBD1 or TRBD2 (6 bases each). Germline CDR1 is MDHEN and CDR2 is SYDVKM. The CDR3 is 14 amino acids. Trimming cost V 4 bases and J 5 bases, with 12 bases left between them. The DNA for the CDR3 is TGTGCCAGCAGTTGGACGGGGGCTAACAATGAGCAGTTCTTC. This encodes CASSWTGANNEQFF.

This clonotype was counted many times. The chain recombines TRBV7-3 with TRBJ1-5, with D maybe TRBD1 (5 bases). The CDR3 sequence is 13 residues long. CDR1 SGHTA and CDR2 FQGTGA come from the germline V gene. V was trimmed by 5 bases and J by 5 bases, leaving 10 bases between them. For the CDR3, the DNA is TGTGCCAGCAGCCTTACCAGGGATCAGCCCCAGCATTTT. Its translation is CASSLTRDQPQHF.

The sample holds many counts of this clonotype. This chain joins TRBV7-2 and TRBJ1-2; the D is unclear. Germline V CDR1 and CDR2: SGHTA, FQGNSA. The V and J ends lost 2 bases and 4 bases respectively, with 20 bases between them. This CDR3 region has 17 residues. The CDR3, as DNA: TGTGCCAGCAGCTTAAGTAGTTCAGCCAGCATGTTCTATGGCTACACCTTC. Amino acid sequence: CASSLSSSASMFYGYTF.

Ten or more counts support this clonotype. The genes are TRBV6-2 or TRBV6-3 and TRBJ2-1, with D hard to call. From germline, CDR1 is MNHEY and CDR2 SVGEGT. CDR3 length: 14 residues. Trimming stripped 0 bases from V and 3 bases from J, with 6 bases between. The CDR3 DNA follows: TGTGCCAGCAGTTACTCGCGGATCTACAATGAGCAGTTCTTC. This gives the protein CASSYSRIYNEQFF.

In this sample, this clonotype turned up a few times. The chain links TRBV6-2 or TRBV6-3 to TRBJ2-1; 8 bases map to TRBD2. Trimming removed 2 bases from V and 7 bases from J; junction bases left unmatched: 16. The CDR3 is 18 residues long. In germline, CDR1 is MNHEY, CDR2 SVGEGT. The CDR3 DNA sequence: TGTGCCAGCAGTTACGATAGAGGGCGAGCGGGAGCTCAAAATGAGCAGTTCTTC. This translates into CASSYDRGRAGAQNEQFF.

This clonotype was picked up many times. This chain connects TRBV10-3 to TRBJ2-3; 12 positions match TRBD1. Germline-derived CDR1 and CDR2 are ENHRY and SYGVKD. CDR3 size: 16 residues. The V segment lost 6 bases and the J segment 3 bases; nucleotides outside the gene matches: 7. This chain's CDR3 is CAISGGQGAITDTQYF. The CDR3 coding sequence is TGTGCCATCAGCGGGGGACAGGGGGCAATTACAGATACGCAGTATTTT.